The 32 T cell receptor beta chains below come from one sample, sequenced in a study of CD8+CD57+ T cells in acquired aplastic anemia. The template used for profiling TCR beta VDJ and CDR3 was genomic DNA. TCRdb processed the reads anew with MiXCR; each CDR3 protein has one entry. The table includes approximately 170,000 distinct CDR3 sequences, roughly 45% detected once. In patients chosen for sequencing, flow cytometry had shown CD8+CD57+ cell expansion. The source material was sorted CD4+, CD8+, or CD8+CD57+ T cells (not recorded which) from PBMCs. The receptors stem from a human donor with aplastic anemia.

The table lists this clonotype with a few counts. V is TRBV2 and J is TRBJ2-2; 9 bases map to TRBD2. Germline CDR1 and CDR2: SNHLY and FYNNEI. CDR3 length equals 15 residues. Trimming at V came to 4 bases and at J to 5 bases, leaving 5 bases not matched to a gene. CDR3 coding DNA: TGTGCCAGCAGTGGCATAGCGGGAGCGACCGGGGAGCTGTTTTTT. This encodes CASSGIAGATGELFF.

This clonotype was seen at least ten times. The chain links TRBV19 to TRBJ1-2, with 7 positions matching TRBD1. CDR1 is LNHDA and CDR2 is SQIVND in the germline V gene (reference sequence). CDR3 length: 16 amino acids. V was pared by 4 bases and J by 0 bases, with 8 bases of the junction left unmatched. CDR3 amino acids: CASSSERQGTNYGYTF. CDR3 nucleotides: TGTGCCAGTAGTAGCGAACGACAGGGAACTAACTATGGCTACACCTTC.

The sample holds many counts of this clonotype. The chain recombines TRBV9 with TRBJ1-6; TRBD1 might be the D (5 bases). Germline lookup yields CDR1 SGDLS and CDR2 YYNGEE. The CDR3 has 15 residues. V was pared by 4 bases and J by 7 bases, with 15 bases between. DNA of the CDR3: TGTGCCAGCAGCCCCCATCCGGGACCGAATTCACCCCTCCACTTT. Its protein product is CASSPHPGPNSPLHF.

The V call is TRBV24-1, the J call TRBJ2-3; 10 bases are a match to TRBD2. Trimming cost V 4 bases and J 8 bases; bases outside gene matches: 8. The CDR3 extends over 15 amino acids. Germline V gives CDR1 KGHDR, CDR2 SFDVKD. The CDR3 bases are TGTGCCACCAGTGACCCCCTAGCGGGAGATGCTACGCAGTATTTT. Amino acid sequence: CATSDPLAGDATQYF.

This sequence joins TRBV10-3 and TRBJ2-7; either TRBD1 or TRBD2 may supply D (5 bases each). Germline V gene sequence: CDR1 ENHRY, CDR2 SYGVKD. This CDR3 is built from 13 residues. Trimming pared 2 bases from V and 4 bases from J, leaving 9 bases between. CDR3 sequence reads: CAISEMGEYEQYF. As DNA, the CDR3 is TGTGCCATCAGTGAGATGGGGGAATACGAGCAGTACTTC.

In this sample, this clonotype turned up a few times. At one end the junction does not follow the germline gene, possibly because of a read error. The V call is TRBV10-3, the J call TRBJ1-1, with D tentatively TRBD1 (5 bases). Germline assignment: CDR1 ENHRY and CDR2 SYGVKD. The CDR3 loop spans 13 amino acids. CDR3 coding DNA: TGTGCCAACAGTGGACATCAGAACACTGAAGCTTTCTTT. This encodes CANSGHQNTEAFF.

The sample holds many counts of this clonotype. This chain links TRBV4-2 with TRBJ2-1; TRBD2 aligns across 7 bases. Looked up from germline, CDR1 is LGHNA and CDR2 is YNFKEQ. This CDR3 is 16 amino acids long. J lost 3 bases, V lost 0 bases, and 5 bases had no gene match. As DNA, the CDR3 is TGTGCCAGCAGCCAAGACGCGGGGGTGCTCTACAATGAGCAGTTCTTC. Translated, it gives CASSQDAGVLYNEQFF.

The rearrangement joins TRBV20-1 to TRBJ1-2; D not resolved. The CDR3 covers 16 residues. Germline lookup yields CDR1 DFQATT and CDR2 SNEGSKA (reference sequence). V lost 1 base to trimming and J lost 3 bases, with 18 bases between them. The CDR3 loop reads CSARVRTSGMDYGYTF. CDR3 bases: TGCAGTGCTAGAGTACGGACTAGCGGGATGGACTATGGCTACACCTTC.

V and J are TRBV2 and TRBJ1-1; D uncertain. The germline V and J ends were trimmed by 6 bases and 3 bases, with 17 bases remaining between them. Germline V gene sequence: CDR1 SNHLY, CDR2 FYNNEI. This CDR3 has 15 residues. The DNA for the CDR3 is TGTGCCAGCAGCCAAGATGGGCAGTTCTACACTGAAGCTTTCTTT. This sequence encodes CASSQDGQFYTEAFF.

The chain joins TRBV4-2 to TRBJ2-4; D tentatively fits TRBD1 or TRBD2 (5 bases each). The CDR3 runs to 17 residues. Germline CDR1 and CDR2: LGHNA and YNFKEQ. Trimming left V 0 bases short and J 0 bases short, with 12 bases between. The CDR3 DNA reads as TGTGCCAGCAGCCAAGATGTGAGGGGTTCAGCCAAAAACATTCAGTACTTC. Translation: CASSQDVRGSAKNIQYF.

The gene calls are TRBV12-3 or TRBV12-4 and TRBJ1-1; D remains unclear. Deletions cut 2 bases from V and 6 bases from J, with 7 bases between. This CDR3 region has 12 residues. The CDR3 coding sequence is TGTGCCAGCAGTTTAATGGGCGCTGAAGCTTTCTTT. It translates to CASSLMGAEAFF.

The V gene is TRBV25-1, the J gene TRBJ2-3; D may be TRBD2 (6 bases). Trimming removed 3 bases at V and 5 bases at J, with 12 bases between. This CDR3 spans 14 amino acids. The germline V gene has CDR1 MGHDK and CDR2 SYGVNS. The CDR3 loop reads CASSDAGTGDTQYF. The CDR3 DNA reads TGTGCCAGCAGTGACGCGGGGACGGGAGATACGCAGTATTTT.

V gene TRBV11-1 combines with J gene TRBJ2-7; D not resolved. Germline values: CDR1 SGHAT, CDR2 FQDESV (reference sequence). The CDR3 is 16 amino acids. V lost 1 base and J 1 base, leaving 14 bases between the germline ends. The CDR3 reads CASSLVSSVQSYEQYF. The CDR3 DNA follows: TGTGCCAGCAGCTTAGTCTCGTCGGTTCAATCCTACGAGCAGTACTTC.

V usage is TRBV15 and J usage is TRBJ2-7, with TRBD1 as a possible D gene (5 bases). Trimming pared 5 bases from V and 7 bases from J, leaving 15 bases between. Germline values: CDR1 LNHNV, CDR2 YYDKDF (reference sequence). This CDR3 is 13 amino acids long. The CDR3 bases are TGTGCCACCAGCGCTTGGGCAGGGCGGGAGCAGTACTTC. Protein sequence: CATSAWAGREQYF.

This clonotype occurred many times. V and J are TRBV20-1 and TRBJ1-4; tentative D call: TRBD1 (5 bases). The V end lost 3 bases, the J end lost 1 base, and 9 bases lay between the germline ends. Germline V gene lookup returns CDR1 DFQATT and CDR2 SNEGSKA (reference sequence). The CDR3 sequence is 14 residues long. CDR3 residues: CSARGGETNEKLFF. The CDR3 DNA reads TGCAGTGCTAGGGGGGGGGAAACTAATGAAAAACTGTTTTTT.

This clonotype was seen more than once but under ten times. V usage is TRBV15 and J usage is TRBJ1-5; 10 positions match TRBD1. This CDR3 has 18 residues. J lost 5 bases, V lost 0 bases, and 10 bases had no gene match. Germline V CDR1 and CDR2: LNHNV, YYDKDF (reference sequence). The CDR3 here is CATSRDWPIGTGDQPQHF. The CDR3 nucleotides are TGTGCCACCAGCAGAGATTGGCCTATAGGGACAGGGGATCAGCCCCAGCATTTT.

Comment on this clonotype: This clone may be a read error of a much larger clone one base away. The V call is TRBV12-3 or TRBV12-4, the J call TRBJ1-1; a possible D gene is TRBD1 (5 bases). With 4 bases removed from V and 6 bases from J, the gap between germline ends came to 15 bases. The CDR3 is 14 amino acids. CDR3 DNA: TGTGCCAGCAGTTCGGGACCCCTTGATTCTGAAGCTTTCTTT. Protein product: CASSSGPLDSEAFF.

This clonotype was detected many times. The V call is TRBV20-1, the J call TRBJ2-3; TRBD1 might be the D (6 bases). The CDR3 is made up of 15 amino acids. Germline V gene lookup returns CDR1 DFQATT and CDR2 SNEGSKA (reference sequence). Between the trimmed V and J ends, which lost 6 bases and 2 bases, there was a span of 18 bases. The CDR3 spells CSASSADSHTDTQYF. CDR3 in DNA: TGCAGTGCCAGTTCCGCGGACAGCCACACAGATACGCAGTATTTT.

V and J are TRBV10-3 and TRBJ1-4, with D perhaps matching TRBD1 (5 bases). Germline V gene lookup returns CDR1 ENHRY and CDR2 SYGVKD. The CDR3 has 14 residues. V was shortened by 5 bases and J by 6 bases, with 13 bases between the two germline ends. The CDR3 loop is CAISQGLSDEKLFF. CDR3 DNA sequence: TGTGCCATCAGTCAGGGTTTGAGTGATGAAAAACTGTTTTTT.

This clonotype turned up a few times. Here the CDR3 reads CASSRALAGRTDTQYF. The CDR3, as DNA: TGTGCCAGCAGCCGAGCCCTAGCGGGGCGCACAGATACGCAGTATTTT. The chain employs TRBV3-1 and TRBJ2-3; 9 bases align to TRBD2. V shed 4 bases and J 1 base; nucleotides not matched to a gene: 6. This CDR3 is 16 amino acids long. Germline CDR1 and CDR2: LGHDT and YNNKEL (reference sequence).

The chain employs TRBV12-5 and TRBJ1-6; 8 nucleotides agree with TRBD1. The germline V gene encodes CDR1 LGHNT and CDR2 FRNRAP. This CDR3 spans 14 amino acids. The V segment lost 5 bases and the J segment 9 bases; nucleotides outside the gene matches: 6. DNA for the CDR3: TGTGCTAGTGGTGCGGACAGGGCTGCTTCACCCCTCCACTTT. It encodes CASGADRAASPLHF. Drawing the rest from reference TRBV12-5 and TRBJ1-6, the complete variable domain is DARVTQTPRHKVTEMGQEVTMRCQPILGHNTVFWYRQTMMQGLELLAYFRNRAPLDDSGMPKDRFSAEMPDATLATLKIQPSEPRDSAVYFCASGADRAASPLHFGNGTRLTVT.

In its sample, this clonotype was seen many times. The chain links TRBV6-1 to TRBJ1-4; TRBD1 is a possible D gene (6 bases). The CDR3 is made up of 16 amino acids. V gave up 4 bases and J gave up 8 bases, with 20 bases separating them. Per the germline V gene, CDR1 is MNHNS and CDR2 is SASEGT. In DNA form, the CDR3 reads TGTGCCAGCAGTGTGTCGCAAGGGGGAGGAAGGGAAAAACTGTTTTTT. This translates into CASSVSQGGGREKLFF.

This clonotype was detected ten times or more. V and J are TRBV10-2 and TRBJ1-3, with no clear D. Germline assignment: CDR1 WSHSY and CDR2 SAAADI. This CDR3 has 12 residues. The ends were cut back, 0 bases at V and 3 bases at J, with 0 bases in the middle. CDR3 DNA sequence: TGCGCCAGCAGTGAGTCTGGAAACACCATATATTTT. As protein: CASSESGNTIYF.

The chain is built from TRBV29-1 and TRBJ2-1; TRBD2 aligns across 9 bases. V lost 8 bases to trimming and J lost 2 bases; unmatched junction nucleotides: 7. Germline V gene sequence: CDR1 SQVTM, CDR2 ANQGSEA. The CDR3 has 14 amino acids. The CDR3 sequence is CSLSGTSPYNEQFF. As DNA, the CDR3 is TGCAGCTTGTCCGGGACTAGCCCCTACAATGAGCAGTTCTTC.

This clonotype was counted at least ten times. CDR3 in DNA: TGCAGCGTTGTCGCTCTCGCTACTAGCGGGAGGGCCGGTTTAGATGAGCAGTTCTTC. This codes for CSVVALATSGRAGLDEQFF. The chain uses TRBV29-1 and TRBJ2-1; the match to TRBD2 covers 13 bases. This CDR3 has 19 amino acids. With 4 bases clipped from V and 8 bases from J, the junction kept 20 bases outside the gene matches. The germline V gene has CDR1 SQVTM and CDR2 ANQGSEA.

This clonotype was observed many times. The chain links TRBV5-1 to TRBJ1-2; D remains unclear. This CDR3 region has 13 residues. Germline lookup yields CDR1 SGHRS and CDR2 YFSETQ. V shed 2 bases and J shed 8 bases, with 13 bases lying between them. The CDR3: CASSLPSGGGYTF. CDR3 bases: TGCGCCAGCAGCTTACCGAGCGGAGGCGGCTACACCTTC. Full variable domain (outside the CDR3, taken from reference TRBV5-1 and TRBJ1-2): KAGVTQTPRYLIKTRGQQVTLSCSPISGHRSVSWYQQTPGQGLQFLFEYFSETQRNKGNFPGRFSGRQFSNSRSEMNVSTLELGDSALYLCASSLPSGGGYTFGSGTRLTVV.

On this clonotype: A junction end diverges from the germline sequence, so it may reflect a read error. The chain links TRBV7-8 to TRBJ2-5, with no clear D. Germline V gene data show CDR1 as SGHVS and CDR2 as FQNEAQ. This CDR3 comprises 14 residues. CDR3 DNA sequence: TGTGCCAGCAGCTTAGTGCTGTCTCAAGGGACCCAGTACTTC. As protein: CASSLVLSQGTQYF.

Ten or more counts support this clonotype. V gene TRBV5-6 combines with J gene TRBJ1-6; no reliable D call. The V and J ends lost 4 bases and 14 bases respectively, with 16 bases between them. The CDR3 extends over 13 amino acids. Germline CDR1 and CDR2: SGHDT and YYEEEE. The CDR3 spells CASSPREVVALHF. The CDR3 region has the DNA TGTGCCAGCAGCCCGCGTGAGGTTGTGGCCCTCCACTTT.

This clonotype showed up just once. The rearrangement joins TRBV20-1 to TRBJ2-7; 9 nucleotides align to TRBD1. After removal of 4 bases from V and 6 bases from J, the junction contained 7 bases not matched to a gene. The CDR3 has 13 amino acids. CDR1 and CDR2 (germline): DFQATT, SNEGSKA (reference sequence). The CDR3 region is CSAIRTGVFEQYF. In nucleotides, the CDR3 is TGCAGTGCTATCAGGACAGGGGTCTTCGAGCAGTACTTC.

CDR3 coding DNA: TGTGCCAGTAAAGAAGTCTCCTACAATGAGCAGTTCTTC. The encoded protein is CASKEVSYNEQFF. The chain recombines TRBV19 with TRBJ2-1; D is undetermined. V was shortened by 7 bases and J by 0 bases, with 7 bases between the two germline ends. The CDR3 is 13 residues long. Germline V lookup: CDR1 LNHDA, CDR2 SQIVND (reference sequence). Supplemented by reference TRBV19 and TRBJ2-1, the full variable domain reads DGGITQSPKYLFRKEGQNVTLSCEQNLNHDAMYWYRQDPGQGLRLIYYSQIVNDFQKGDIAEGYSVSREKKESFPLTVTSAQKNPTAFYLCASKEVSYNEQFFGPGTRLTVL.

This clonotype has just a few counts. The chain joins TRBV5-1 to TRBJ2-2, with 9 bases matching TRBD1. The junction had 3 bases not matched to a gene; V was cut back by 3 bases and J by 3 bases. There are 15 residues in the CDR3. CDR1 is SGHRS and CDR2 is YFSETQ in the germline V gene. CDR3 sequence (DNA): TGCGCCAGCAGCTCTGGACAGGGGTACACCGGGGAGCTGTTTTTT. Translated, it gives CASSSGQGYTGELFF.

The CDR3: CASSLAGNEKLFF. DNA of the CDR3: TGTGCCAGCAGTTTGGCCGGGAATGAAAAACTGTTTTTT. J is TRBJ1-4 and V is TRBV28; D ambiguous. This CDR3 has 13 residues. The germline V and J ends were trimmed by 3 bases and 5 bases, with 7 bases remaining between them. From germline, CDR1 is MDHEN and CDR2 SYDVKM.